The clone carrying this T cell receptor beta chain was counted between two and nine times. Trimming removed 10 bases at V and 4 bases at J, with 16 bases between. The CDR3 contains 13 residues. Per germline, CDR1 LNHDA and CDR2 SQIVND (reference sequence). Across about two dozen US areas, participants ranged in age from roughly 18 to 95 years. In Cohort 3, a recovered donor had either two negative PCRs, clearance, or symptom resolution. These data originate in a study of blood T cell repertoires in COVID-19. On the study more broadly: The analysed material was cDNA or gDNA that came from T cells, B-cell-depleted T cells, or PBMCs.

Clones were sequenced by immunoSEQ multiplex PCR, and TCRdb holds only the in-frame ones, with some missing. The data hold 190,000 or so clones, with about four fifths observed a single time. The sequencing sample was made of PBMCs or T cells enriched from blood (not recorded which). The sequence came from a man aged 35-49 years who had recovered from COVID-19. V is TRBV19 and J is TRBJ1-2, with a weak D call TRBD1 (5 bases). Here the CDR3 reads CATQPRGSYGYTF. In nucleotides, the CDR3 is TGTGCCACCCAACCCCGGGGGTCCTATGGCTACACCTTC.